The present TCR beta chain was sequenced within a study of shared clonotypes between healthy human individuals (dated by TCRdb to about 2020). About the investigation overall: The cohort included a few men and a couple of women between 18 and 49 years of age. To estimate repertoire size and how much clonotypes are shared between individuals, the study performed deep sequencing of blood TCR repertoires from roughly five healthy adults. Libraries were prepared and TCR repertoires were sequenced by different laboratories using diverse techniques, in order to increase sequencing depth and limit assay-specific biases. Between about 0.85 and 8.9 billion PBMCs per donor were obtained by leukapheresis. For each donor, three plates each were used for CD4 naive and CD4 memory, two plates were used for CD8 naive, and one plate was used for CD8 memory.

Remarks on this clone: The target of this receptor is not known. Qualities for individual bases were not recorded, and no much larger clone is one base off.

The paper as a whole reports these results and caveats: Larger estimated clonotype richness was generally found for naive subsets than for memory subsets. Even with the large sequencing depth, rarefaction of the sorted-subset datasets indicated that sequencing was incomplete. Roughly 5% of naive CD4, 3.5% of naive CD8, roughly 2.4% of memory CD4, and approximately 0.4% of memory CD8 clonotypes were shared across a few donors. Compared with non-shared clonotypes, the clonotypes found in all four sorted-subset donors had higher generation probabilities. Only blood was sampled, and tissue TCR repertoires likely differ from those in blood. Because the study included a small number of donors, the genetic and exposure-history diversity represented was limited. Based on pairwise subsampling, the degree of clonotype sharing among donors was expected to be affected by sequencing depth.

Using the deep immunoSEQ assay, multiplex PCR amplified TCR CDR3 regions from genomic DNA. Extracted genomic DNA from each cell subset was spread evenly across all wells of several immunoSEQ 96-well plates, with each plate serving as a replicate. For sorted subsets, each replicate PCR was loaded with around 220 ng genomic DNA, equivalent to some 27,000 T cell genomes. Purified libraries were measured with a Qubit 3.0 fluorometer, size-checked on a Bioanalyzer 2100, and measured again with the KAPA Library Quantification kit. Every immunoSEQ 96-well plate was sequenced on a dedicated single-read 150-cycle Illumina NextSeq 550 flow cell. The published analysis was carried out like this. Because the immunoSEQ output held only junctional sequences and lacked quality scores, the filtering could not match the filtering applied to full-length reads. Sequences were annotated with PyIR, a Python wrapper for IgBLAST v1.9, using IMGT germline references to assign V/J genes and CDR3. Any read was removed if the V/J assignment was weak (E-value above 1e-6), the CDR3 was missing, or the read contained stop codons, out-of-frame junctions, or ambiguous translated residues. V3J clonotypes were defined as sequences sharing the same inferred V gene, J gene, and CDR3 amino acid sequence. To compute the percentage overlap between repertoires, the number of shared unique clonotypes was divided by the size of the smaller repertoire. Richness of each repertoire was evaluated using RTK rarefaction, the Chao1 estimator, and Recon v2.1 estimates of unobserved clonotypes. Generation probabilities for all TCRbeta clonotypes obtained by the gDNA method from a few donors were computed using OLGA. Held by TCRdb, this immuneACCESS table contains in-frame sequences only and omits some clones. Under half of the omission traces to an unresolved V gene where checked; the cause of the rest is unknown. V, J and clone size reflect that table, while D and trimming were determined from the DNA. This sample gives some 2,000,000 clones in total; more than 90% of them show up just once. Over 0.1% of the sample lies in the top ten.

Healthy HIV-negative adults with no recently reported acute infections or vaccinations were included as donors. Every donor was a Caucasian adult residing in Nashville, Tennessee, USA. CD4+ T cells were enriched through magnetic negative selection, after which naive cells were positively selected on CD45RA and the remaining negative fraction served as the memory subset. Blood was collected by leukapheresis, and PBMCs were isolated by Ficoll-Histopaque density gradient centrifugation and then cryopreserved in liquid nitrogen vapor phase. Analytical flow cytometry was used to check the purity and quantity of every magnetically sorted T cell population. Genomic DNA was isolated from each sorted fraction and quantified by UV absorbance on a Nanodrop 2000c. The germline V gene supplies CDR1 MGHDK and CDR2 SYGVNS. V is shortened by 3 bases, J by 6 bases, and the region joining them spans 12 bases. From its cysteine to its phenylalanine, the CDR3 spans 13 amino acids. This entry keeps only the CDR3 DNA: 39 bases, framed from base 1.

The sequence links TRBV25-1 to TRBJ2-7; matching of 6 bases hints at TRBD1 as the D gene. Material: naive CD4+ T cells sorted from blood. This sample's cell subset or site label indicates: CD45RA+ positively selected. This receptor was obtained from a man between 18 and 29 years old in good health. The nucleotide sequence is TGTGCCAGCAGTGACCCAACAGGGTCCGAGCAGTACTTC. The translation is CASSDPTGSEQYF.